The sequence of this T cell receptor beta chain was determined in a study of blood T cell repertoires in COVID-19. The CDR3 length is 16 residues. Deletions cut 5 bases from V and 6 bases from J, with 22 bases between. The V gene's germline CDR1 is SEHNR and CDR2 FQNEAQ (reference sequence). Some clones are missing from TCRdb's copy, which holds only in-frame ones; the method was immunoSEQ multiplex PCR. The table has 100,000 to 150,000 clones, around nine tenths seen once; the top ten hold more than 9.5%. Those enrolled in Seattle joined during active infection and were followed longitudinally afterward.

This TCR came from a woman between 70 and 85 years old with COVID-19, enrolled during active disease. The V and J genes are TRBV7-9 and TRBJ1-2; D unresolved. Specimen: peripheral blood. The CDR3 DNA follows: TGTGCCAGCAGCCCGATGTCGTACTCCACCTCTAATGGCTACACCTTC. As protein: CASSPMSYSTSNGYTF.